Only one count was recorded for the clone carrying this TCR beta chain. Its target is not known. TCRdb's table, derived via immunoSEQ multiplex PCR, lists solely in-frame clones and lacks some. This table has about 98,000 clones, about 86% appearing once. With V trimmed by 5 bases and J by 2 bases, 10 bases remained unmatched. Germline V gene lookup returns CDR1 KGHDR and CDR2 SFDVKD. CDR3 length: 16 residues. This sample is drawn from a study of T cell responses to AZD1222 COVID-19 vaccine. Study results and caveats: Mostly white British, mostly female donors; authors suggested clonal diversity may be underestimated. Baseline serology detected seropositivity in only six or seven AZD1222 recipients. Variant regions that are unmutated are reportedly the target of nearly half of spike-specific TCRs.

This specimen was peripheral blood, taken on day 0 of AZD1222 vaccination. The V and J genes are TRBV24-1 and TRBJ2-5; the match to TRBD2 covers 7 bases. The source is an adult in good health. This CDR3 is CATSGRGEKKQETQYF. As DNA, the CDR3 is TGTGCCACCAGTGGACGGGGGGAGAAAAAACAAGAGACCCAGTACTTC.